What follows are 5 T cell receptor beta chains derived from one specimen sequenced in a study of graft-versus-host responses after intestinal transplantation. TCRdb's copy holds only in-frame clones and misses some; the assay was immunoSEQ multiplex PCR. The table includes about 97,000 clones, 90% detected once. This specimen consisted of PBMCs, obtained about 450 days after intestinal transplant. The origin of the receptors is a human patient who received an intestinal transplant, so some T cells may come from the graft donor.

CDR3 in DNA: TGTGCCAGCAGTTACTCGGGGGGGTGGGATAATTCACCCCTCCACTTT. This gives the protein CASSYSGGWDNSPLHF. V usage is TRBV6-5 and J usage is TRBJ1-6, with D possibly matching TRBD1 (5 bases). Trimming cost V 0 bases and J 5 bases, with 11 bases left between them. The germline V gene encodes CDR1 MNHEY and CDR2 SVGAGI. This CDR3 comprises 16 residues.

The chain carries TRBV11-3 and TRBJ2-1; no definite D call. CDR3 length equals 14 residues. With 5 bases removed from V and 6 bases from J, the gap between germline ends came to 14 bases. CDR1 SGHNT and CDR2 YENEEA come from the germline V gene. The CDR3 DNA reads as TGTGCCAGCAGCCCCTCGGCCGGTTCCAATGAGCAGTTCTTC. This translates into CASSPSAGSNEQFF.

As to this clone: Other DNA sequences in this sample translate to the same CDR3. The rearrangement joins TRBV6-5 to TRBJ2-7, with D uncertain. The germline V and J ends were trimmed by 4 bases and 2 bases, with 3 bases remaining between them. CDR1 is MNHEY and CDR2 is SVGAGI in the germline V gene. The CDR3 runs to 11 residues. The CDR3 region has the DNA TGTGCCAGCAGTTCGACCTACGAGCAGTACTTC. It translates to CASSSTYEQYF.

The chain combines TRBV6-1 with TRBJ2-7; possible D gene TRBD2, 7 bases. The CDR3 has 14 amino acids. V lost 7 bases and J lost 5, with 18 bases in between. CDR1 and CDR2 from the germline V gene are MNHNS and SASEGT. Here the CDR3 reads CASTMEGGPNEQYF. For the CDR3, the DNA is TGTGCCAGCACCATGGAGGGGGGGCCAAACGAGCAGTACTTC.

The chain has TRBV5-1 and TRBJ2-5; D possibly uses TRBD1 or TRBD2 (5 bases each). There are 15 residues in the CDR3. Trimming pared 2 bases from V and 2 bases from J, leaving 13 bases between. Germline V CDR1 and CDR2: SGHRS, YFSETQ. CDR3 nucleotide sequence: TGCGCCAGCAGCTTTTTAACCGGGGCGCAAGAGACCCAGTACTTC. The encoded protein is CASSFLTGAQETQYF. Filled out from reference TRBV5-1 and TRBJ2-5, the complete variable domain reads KAGVTQTPRYLIKTRGQQVTLSCSPISGHRSVSWYQQTPGQGLQFLFEYFSETQRNKGNFPGRFSGRQFSNSRSEMNVSTLELGDSALYLCASSFLTGAQETQYFGPGTRLLVL.